This T cell receptor beta chain was sequenced in a study of human T cells and chemical hapten exposure. The overall study: For the roughly 26-week duration of the study, patients were given weekly doses of diphenylcyclopropenone on the scalp. There were per-sample TCR yield variations, arising mainly from small pooled library volume differences.

This clonotype showed up many times. Time point in this sample: patch test 2, 6 weeks after DPC sensitization. Sample treatment: therapeutic diphenylcyclopropenone sensitization with weekly scalp DPC. Ahead of each patch test application, blood was drawn. This CDR3 is built from 12 residues. CDR1 is SNHLY and CDR2 is FYNNEI in the germline V gene. The germline V and J ends were trimmed by 6 bases and 8 bases, with 13 bases remaining between them. The library labeled individual cDNA molecules by adding unique molecular identifiers to them. A single record per CDR3 protein comes from TCRdb applying MiXCR to the RACE reads. Of 69,000 or so distinct CDR3 sequences listed, about 9.4% are singletons.

V usage is TRBV2 and J usage is TRBJ1-1; a weak D match, TRBD1 (6 bases). The sample in question was whole blood, obtained in connection with sensitization to the hapten diphenylcyclopropenone (DPC). This clonotype was obtained from a woman aged 45 to 65 with alopecia areata. Some clones in this sample may be carry-over from other donors' samples. CDR3: CASRTDSREAFF. The CDR3 nucleotides read TGTGCCAGCAGGACGGACAGTAGAGAAGCTTTCTTT. Supplemented by reference TRBV2 and TRBJ1-1, the full variable domain reads EPEVTQTPSHQVTQMGQEVILRCVPISNHLYFYWYRQILGQKVEFLVSFYNNEISEKSEIFDDQFSVERPDGSNFTLKIRSTKLEDSAMYFCASRTDSREAFFGQGTRLTVV.